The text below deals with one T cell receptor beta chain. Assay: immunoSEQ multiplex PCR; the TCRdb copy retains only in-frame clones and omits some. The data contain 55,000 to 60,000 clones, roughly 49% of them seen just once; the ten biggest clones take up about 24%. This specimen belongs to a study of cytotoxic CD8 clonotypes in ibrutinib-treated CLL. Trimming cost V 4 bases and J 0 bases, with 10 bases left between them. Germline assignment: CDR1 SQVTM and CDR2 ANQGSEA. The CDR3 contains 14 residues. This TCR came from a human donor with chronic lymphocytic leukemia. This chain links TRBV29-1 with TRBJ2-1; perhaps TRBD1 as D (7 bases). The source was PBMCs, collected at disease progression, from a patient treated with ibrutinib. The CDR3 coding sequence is TGCAGCGTTGGGAGGGACAGCTCCTACAATGAGCAGTTCTTC. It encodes CSVGRDSSYNEQFF.